The clone carrying this T cell receptor beta chain was seen at least ten times. Antigen unknown. The data were taken from a study of human T cells and chemical hapten exposure. Overall study context: Patients, mostly women, had alopecia areata, alopecia totalis or alopecia universalis. Minor volume differences among pooled libraries chiefly drove per-sample TCR yield variation. Study observations and caveats: As the donors had alopecia, their immune response may differ from healthy people's. A positive correlation with patch test score was found for PT1 expanded TCR counts.

There are 17 residues in the CDR3. Losses at the gene ends were 4 bases for V and 0 bases for J; bases not matched to a gene: 6. Germline CDR1 reads SNHLY; CDR2 reads FYNNEI. Specified time point: patch test 1, 2 weeks after DPC sensitization. Sample treatment: therapeutic diphenylcyclopropenone sensitization with weekly scalp DPC. TCRdb reprocessed the RACE reads via MiXCR and lists one record per CDR3 protein. The sample carries about 71,000 distinct CDR3 sequences, around 9.8% recorded once. The rearrangement uses TRBV2 and TRBJ1-6, with 7 bases matching TRBD1. The TCR originated in a woman between 40 and 50 years old with alopecia areata. Some clones in this sample may be carry-over from other donors' samples. The specimen was whole blood, collected in connection with sensitization to the hapten diphenylcyclopropenone (DPC). The CDR3 loop is CASSGGGQSSYNSPLHF. In DNA form, the CDR3 reads TGTGCCAGCAGTGGGGGGGGACAGAGCTCCTATAATTCACCCCTCCACTTT.